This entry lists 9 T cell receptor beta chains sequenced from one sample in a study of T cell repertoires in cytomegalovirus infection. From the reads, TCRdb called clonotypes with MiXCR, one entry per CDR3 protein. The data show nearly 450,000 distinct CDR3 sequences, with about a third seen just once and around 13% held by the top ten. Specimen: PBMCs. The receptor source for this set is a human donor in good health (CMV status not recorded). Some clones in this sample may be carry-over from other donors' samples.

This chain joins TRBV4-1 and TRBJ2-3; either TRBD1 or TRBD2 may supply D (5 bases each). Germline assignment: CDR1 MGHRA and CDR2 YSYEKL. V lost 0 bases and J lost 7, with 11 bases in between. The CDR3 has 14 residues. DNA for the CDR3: TGCGCCAGCAGCCAAGACGGGACCTCCTATACGCAGTATTTT. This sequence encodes CASSQDGTSYTQYF.

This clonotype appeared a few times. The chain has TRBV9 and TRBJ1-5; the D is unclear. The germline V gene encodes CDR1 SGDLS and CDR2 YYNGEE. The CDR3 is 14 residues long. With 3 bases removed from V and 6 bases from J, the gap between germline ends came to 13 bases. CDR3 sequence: CASSATGLGQPQHF. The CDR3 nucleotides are TGTGCCAGCAGCGCCACCGGTTTGGGTCAGCCCCAGCATTTT.

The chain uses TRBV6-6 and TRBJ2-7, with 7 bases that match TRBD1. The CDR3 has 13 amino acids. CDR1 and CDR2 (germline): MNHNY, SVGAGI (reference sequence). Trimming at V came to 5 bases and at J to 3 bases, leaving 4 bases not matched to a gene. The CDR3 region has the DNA TGTGCCAGCAGTGACAGGGTAAACTACGAGCAGTACTTC. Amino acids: CASSDRVNYEQYF.

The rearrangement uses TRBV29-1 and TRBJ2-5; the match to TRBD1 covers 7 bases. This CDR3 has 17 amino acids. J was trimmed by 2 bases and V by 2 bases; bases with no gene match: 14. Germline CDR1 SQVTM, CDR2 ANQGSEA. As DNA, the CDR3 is TGCAGCGTTGAATCGTTCGGAGAAGGGGGCTATCAAGAGACCCAGTACTTC. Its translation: CSVESFGEGGYQETQYF.

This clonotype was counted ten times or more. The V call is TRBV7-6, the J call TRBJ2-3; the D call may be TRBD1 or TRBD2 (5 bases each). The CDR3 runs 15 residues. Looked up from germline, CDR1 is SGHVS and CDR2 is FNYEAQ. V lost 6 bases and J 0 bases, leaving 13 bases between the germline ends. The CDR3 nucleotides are TGTGCCAGCAGTTCCGGGACCTTTAGCACAGATACGCAGTATTTT. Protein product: CASSSGTFSTDTQYF.

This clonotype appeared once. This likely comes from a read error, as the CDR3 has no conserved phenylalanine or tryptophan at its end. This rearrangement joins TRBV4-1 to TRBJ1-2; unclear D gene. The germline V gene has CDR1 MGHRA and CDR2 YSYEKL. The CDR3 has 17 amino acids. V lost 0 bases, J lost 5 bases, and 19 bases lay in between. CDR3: CASSQELRAGLGYGYTC. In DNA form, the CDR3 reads TGCGCCAGCAGCCAAGAACTGAGGGCTGGTTTGGGGTATGGCTACACCTGC.

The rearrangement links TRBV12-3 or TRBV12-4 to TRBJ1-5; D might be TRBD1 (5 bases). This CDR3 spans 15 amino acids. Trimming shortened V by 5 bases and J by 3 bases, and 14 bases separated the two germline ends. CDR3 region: CASSTWDGSNQPQHF. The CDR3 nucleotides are TGTGCCAGCAGTACCTGGGACGGATCCAATCAGCCCCAGCATTTT.

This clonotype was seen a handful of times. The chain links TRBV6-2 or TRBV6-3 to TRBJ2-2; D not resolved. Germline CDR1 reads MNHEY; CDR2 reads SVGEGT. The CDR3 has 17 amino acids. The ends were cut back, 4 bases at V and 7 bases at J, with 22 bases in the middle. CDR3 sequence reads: CASSSVAHPASFGELFF. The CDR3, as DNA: TGTGCCAGCAGTTCGGTAGCCCATCCGGCCAGTTTCGGGGAGCTGTTTTTT.

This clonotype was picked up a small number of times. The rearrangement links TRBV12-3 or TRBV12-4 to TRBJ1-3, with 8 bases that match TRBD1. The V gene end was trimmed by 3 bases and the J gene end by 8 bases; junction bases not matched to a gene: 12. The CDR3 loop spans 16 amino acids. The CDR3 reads CASSLNRGAFTDTIYF. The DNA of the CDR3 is TGTGCCAGCAGTTTGAACAGGGGGGCTTTCACGGACACCATATATTTT.